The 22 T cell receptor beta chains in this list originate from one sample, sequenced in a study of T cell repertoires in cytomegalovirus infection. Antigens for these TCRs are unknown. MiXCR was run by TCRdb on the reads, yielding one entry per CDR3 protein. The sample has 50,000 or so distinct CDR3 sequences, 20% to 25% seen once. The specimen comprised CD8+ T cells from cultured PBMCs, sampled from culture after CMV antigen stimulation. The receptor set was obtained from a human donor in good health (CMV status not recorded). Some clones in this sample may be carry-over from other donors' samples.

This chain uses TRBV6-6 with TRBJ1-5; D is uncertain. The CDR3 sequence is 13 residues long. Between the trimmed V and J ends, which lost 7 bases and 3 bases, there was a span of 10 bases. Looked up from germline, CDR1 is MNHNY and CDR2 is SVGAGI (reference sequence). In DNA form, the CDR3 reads TGTGCCAGCATGCCCAGTTACAATCAGCCCCAGCATTTT. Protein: CASMPSYNQPQHF.

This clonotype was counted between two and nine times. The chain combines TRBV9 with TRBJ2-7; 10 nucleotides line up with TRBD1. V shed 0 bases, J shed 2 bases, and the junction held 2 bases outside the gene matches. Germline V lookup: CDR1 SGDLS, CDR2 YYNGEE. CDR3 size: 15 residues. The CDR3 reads CASSVAGTGAYEQYF. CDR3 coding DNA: TGTGCCAGCAGCGTAGCCGGGACAGGGGCCTACGAGCAGTACTTC.

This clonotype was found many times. The CDR3 DNA reads TGTGCCATCAGGGAACAGGGCGGCACTGAAGCTTTCTTT. It translates to CAIREQGGTEAFF. The chain employs TRBV10-3 and TRBJ1-1; tentative D call: TRBD1 (6 bases). Germline-derived CDR1 and CDR2 are ENHRY and SYGVKD. V was shortened by 6 bases and J by 4 bases, with 12 bases between the two germline ends. This CDR3 is built from 13 residues.

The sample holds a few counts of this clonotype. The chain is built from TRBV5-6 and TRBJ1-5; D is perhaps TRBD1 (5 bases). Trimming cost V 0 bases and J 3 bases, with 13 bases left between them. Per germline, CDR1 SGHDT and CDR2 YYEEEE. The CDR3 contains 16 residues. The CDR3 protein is CASSLGGARHNQPQHF. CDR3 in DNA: TGTGCCAGCAGCTTGGGTGGGGCCAGACACAATCAGCCCCAGCATTTT.

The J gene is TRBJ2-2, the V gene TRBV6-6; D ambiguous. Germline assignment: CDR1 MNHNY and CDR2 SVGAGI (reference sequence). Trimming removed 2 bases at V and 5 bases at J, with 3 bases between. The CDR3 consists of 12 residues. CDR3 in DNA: TGTGCCAGCAGTTACCGGACCGGGGAGCTGTTTTTT. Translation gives CASSYRTGELFF.

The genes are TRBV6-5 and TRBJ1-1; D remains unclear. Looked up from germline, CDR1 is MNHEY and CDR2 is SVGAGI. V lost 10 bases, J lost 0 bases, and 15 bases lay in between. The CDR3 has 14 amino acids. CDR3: CATTDGPMNTEAFF. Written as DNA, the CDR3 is TGTGCCACCACGGACGGCCCGATGAACACTGAAGCTTTCTTT.

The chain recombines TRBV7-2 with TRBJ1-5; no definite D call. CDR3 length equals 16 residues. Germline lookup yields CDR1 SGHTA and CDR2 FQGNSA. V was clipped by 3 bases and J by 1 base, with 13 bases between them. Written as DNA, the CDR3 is TGTGCCAGCAGCTTTCGTGGTGACACAAGCAATCAGCCCCAGCATTTT. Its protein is CASSFRGDTSNQPQHF.

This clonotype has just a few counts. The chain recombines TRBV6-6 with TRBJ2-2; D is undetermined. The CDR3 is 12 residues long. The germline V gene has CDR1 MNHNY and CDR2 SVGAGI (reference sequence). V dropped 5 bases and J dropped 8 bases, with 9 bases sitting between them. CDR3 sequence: CASSPGWGELFF. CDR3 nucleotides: TGTGCCAGCAGTCCCGGTTGGGGGGAGCTGTTTTTT.

The CDR3 DNA is TGTGCCAGCAGCTTGGGTTGGACAGGGGTTTACGAGCAGTACTTC. As protein: CASSLGWTGVYEQYF. The chain joins TRBV5-4 to TRBJ2-7; 9 bases line up with TRBD1. J lost 4 bases, V lost 0 bases, and 5 bases had no gene match. CDR3 length equals 15 residues. CDR1 is SGHNT and CDR2 is YYREEE in the germline V gene (reference sequence).

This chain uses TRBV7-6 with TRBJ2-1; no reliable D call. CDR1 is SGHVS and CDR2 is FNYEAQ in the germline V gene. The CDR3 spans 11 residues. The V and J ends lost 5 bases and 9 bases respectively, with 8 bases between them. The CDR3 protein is CASSPTFEQFF. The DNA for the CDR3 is TGTGCCAGCAGCCCCACGTTTGAGCAGTTCTTC.

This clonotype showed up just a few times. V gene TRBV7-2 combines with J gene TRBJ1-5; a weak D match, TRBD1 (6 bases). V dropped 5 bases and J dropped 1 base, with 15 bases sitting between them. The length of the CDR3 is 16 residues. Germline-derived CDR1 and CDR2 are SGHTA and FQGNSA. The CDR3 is CASSPGRGGSNQPQHF. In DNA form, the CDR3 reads TGTGCCAGCAGCCCCGGGAGGGGGGGAAGCAATCAGCCCCAGCATTTT.

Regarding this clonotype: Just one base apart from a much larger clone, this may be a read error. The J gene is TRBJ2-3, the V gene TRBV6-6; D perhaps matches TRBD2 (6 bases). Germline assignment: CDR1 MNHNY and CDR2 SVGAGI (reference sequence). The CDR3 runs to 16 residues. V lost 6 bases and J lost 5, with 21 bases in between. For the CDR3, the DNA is TGTGCCAGCAGGTCTAGCTGGAGGGTTCATGGAGATACGCAGTATTTT. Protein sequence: CASRSSWRVHGDTQYF.

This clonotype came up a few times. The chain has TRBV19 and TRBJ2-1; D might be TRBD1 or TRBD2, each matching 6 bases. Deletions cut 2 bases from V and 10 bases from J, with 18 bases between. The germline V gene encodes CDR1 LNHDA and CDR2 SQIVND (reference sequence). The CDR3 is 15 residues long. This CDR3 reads CASSIPTNGGGEQFF. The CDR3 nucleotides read TGTGCCAGTAGTATACCGACTAACGGGGGCGGAGAGCAGTTCTTC.

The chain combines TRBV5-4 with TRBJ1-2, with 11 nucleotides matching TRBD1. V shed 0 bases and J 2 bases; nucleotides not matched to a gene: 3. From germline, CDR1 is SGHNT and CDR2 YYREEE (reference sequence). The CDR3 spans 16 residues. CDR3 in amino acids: CASSLARTGGNYGYTF. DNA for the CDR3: TGTGCCAGCAGCTTGGCAAGGACAGGGGGCAACTATGGCTACACCTTC.

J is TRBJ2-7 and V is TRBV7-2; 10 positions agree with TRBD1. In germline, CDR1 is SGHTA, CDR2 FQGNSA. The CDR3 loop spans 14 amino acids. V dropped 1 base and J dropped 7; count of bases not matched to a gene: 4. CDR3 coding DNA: TGTGCCAGCAGCTTAGGGGGACAGGGGAGAGAGCAGTACTTC. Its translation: CASSLGGQGREQYF.

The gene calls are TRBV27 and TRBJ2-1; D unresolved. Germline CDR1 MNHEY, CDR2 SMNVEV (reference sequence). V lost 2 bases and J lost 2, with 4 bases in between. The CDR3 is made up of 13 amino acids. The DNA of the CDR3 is TGTGCCAGCAGTTTAGATGCCTACAATGAGCAGTTCTTC. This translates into CASSLDAYNEQFF.

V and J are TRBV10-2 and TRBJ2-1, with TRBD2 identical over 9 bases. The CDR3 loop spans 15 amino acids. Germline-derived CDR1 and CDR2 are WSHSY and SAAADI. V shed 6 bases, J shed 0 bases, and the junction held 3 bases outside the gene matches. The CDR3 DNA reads TGCGCCAGCAGAATGACTAGCGGCTCCTACAATGAGCAGTTCTTC. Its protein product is CASRMTSGSYNEQFF.

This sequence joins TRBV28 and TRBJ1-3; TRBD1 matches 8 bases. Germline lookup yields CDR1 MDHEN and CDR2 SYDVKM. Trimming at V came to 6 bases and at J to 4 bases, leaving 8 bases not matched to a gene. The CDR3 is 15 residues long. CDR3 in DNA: TGTGCCAGCAGGAGGACAGGGTATATCGGAAACACCATATATTTT. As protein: CASRRTGYIGNTIYF.

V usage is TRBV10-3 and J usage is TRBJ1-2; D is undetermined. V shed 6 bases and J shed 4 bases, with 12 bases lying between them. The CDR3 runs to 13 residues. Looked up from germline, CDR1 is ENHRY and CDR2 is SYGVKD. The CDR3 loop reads CAISEKSAYGYTF. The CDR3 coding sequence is TGTGCCATCAGCGAGAAGAGCGCCTATGGCTACACCTTC.

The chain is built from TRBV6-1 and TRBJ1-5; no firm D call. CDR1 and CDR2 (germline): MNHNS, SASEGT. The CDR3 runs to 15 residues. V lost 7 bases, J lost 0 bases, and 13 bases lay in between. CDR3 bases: TGTGCCAGCAAGGCACATTCTAATAGCAATCAGCCCCAGCATTTT. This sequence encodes CASKAHSNSNQPQHF.

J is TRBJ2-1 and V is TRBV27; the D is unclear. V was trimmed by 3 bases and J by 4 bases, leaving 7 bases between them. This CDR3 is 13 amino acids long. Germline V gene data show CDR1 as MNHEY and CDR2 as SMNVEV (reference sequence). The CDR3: CASSFPGYNEQFF. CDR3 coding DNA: TGTGCCAGCAGTTTTCCTGGGTACAATGAGCAGTTCTTC.

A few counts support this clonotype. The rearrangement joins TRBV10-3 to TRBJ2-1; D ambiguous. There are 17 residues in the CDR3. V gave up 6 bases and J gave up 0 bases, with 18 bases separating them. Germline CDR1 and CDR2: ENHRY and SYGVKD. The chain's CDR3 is CAISDDTDQSSYNEQFF. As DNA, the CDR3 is TGTGCCATCAGCGATGACACCGATCAGAGCTCCTACAATGAGCAGTTCTTC.